A single sample gave rise to the 28 T cell receptor beta chains below, sequenced in a study of blood T cell repertoires in COVID-19. Method: immunoSEQ multiplex PCR; TCRdb's copy keeps in-frame clones and lacks some. The table has around 170,000 clones, about four fifths seen once. Sequencing was performed on peripheral blood. All receptors come from a man between 70 and 80 years old who had recovered from COVID-19.

The V call is TRBV28, the J call TRBJ1-1; D unclear. CDR3 length equals 12 residues. Germline V gene data show CDR1 as MDHEN and CDR2 as SYDVKM. Trimming stripped 6 bases from V and 5 bases from J, with 10 bases between. The CDR3 loop is CASSLRETEAFF. The CDR3 nucleotides are TGTGCCAGCAGCTTAAGGGAGACTGAAGCTTTCTTT.

The CDR3 DNA is TGTGCCAGTAGCTCCACCGCGGGCGGCGCTGGGGCCAACGTCCTGACTTTC. Amino acids: CASSSTAGGAGANVLTF. The V gene is TRBV19, the J gene TRBJ2-6; D is perhaps TRBD2 (5 bases). V lost 6 bases to trimming and J lost 2 bases, with 17 bases between them. The CDR3 spans 17 residues. The germline V gene has CDR1 LNHDA and CDR2 SQIVND (reference sequence). Complete variable domain (other parts from reference TRBV19 and TRBJ2-6): DGGITQSPKYLFRKEGQNVTLSCEQNLNHDAMYWYRQDPGQGLRLIYYSQIVNDFQKGDIAEGYSVSREKKESFPLTVTSAQKNPTAFYLCASSSTAGGAGANVLTFGAGSRLTVL.

This clone came up once. This rearrangement joins TRBV5-1 to TRBJ1-2; 10 positions agree with TRBD1. V was clipped by 3 bases and J by 8 bases; unmatched bases: 10. The CDR3 loop spans 15 amino acids. Germline-derived CDR1 and CDR2 are SGHRS and YFSETQ. CDR3 protein: CASSSAMTGGEGYTF. Here the CDR3 DNA reads TGCGCCAGCAGCTCCGCCATGACAGGGGGCGAGGGCTACACCTTC.

In its sample, this clone was seen many times. The chain uses TRBV5-6 and TRBJ1-5; maybe TRBD1 (5 bases). There are 15 residues in the CDR3. The ends were cut back, 3 bases at V and 6 bases at J, with 16 bases in the middle. Germline V gene lookup returns CDR1 SGHDT and CDR2 YYEEEE. CDR3 DNA sequence: TGTGCCAGCAGCTCCACATACGGGGGTAGTCAGCCCCAGCATTTT. Its protein is CASSSTYGGSQPQHF.

This clone was seen only once. The rearrangement joins TRBV19 to TRBJ2-2; D might be TRBD2 (5 bases). This CDR3 has 15 amino acids. V lost 7 bases and J lost 4, with 16 bases in between. The germline CDR1 and CDR2 sequences are LNHDA and SQIVND (reference sequence). DNA for the CDR3: TGTGCCAGTATCTCTGCGGGCAGAGGCACCGGGGAGCTGTTTTTT. It codes for CASISAGRGTGELFF.

The CDR3 DNA follows: TGTGCCAGCAGCCAAGATGGGGGGACAGGGTACCGTGGTAGCAATCAGCCCCAGCATTTT. It encodes CASSQDGGTGYRGSNQPQHF. The chain couples TRBV4-2 to TRBJ1-5; 9 nucleotides agree with TRBD1. J gave up 0 bases and V 0 bases, and 12 bases lay outside the gene matches. From germline, CDR1 is LGHNA and CDR2 YNFKEQ. CDR3 length equals 20 residues.

The J gene is TRBJ1-6, the V gene TRBV5-4; tentatively, D is TRBD1 (6 bases). The V gene's germline CDR1 is SGHNT and CDR2 YYREEE (reference sequence). The CDR3 has 13 amino acids. The V end lost 3 bases, the J end lost 15 bases, and 16 bases lay between the germline ends. CDR3 coding DNA: TGTGCCAGCAGCTCAACGGGACATGCTCACCTCCACTTT. Translated, it gives CASSSTGHAHLHF.

The chain links TRBV7-8 to TRBJ2-5; tentatively, D is TRBD1 (6 bases). The CDR3 loop spans 13 amino acids. V dropped 5 bases and J dropped 5 bases, with 12 bases sitting between them. Germline CDR1 SGHVS, CDR2 FQNEAQ. Written as DNA, the CDR3 is TGTGCCAGCAGCGAAACAGGGTTGGAGACCCAGTACTTC. As protein: CASSETGLETQYF.

This chain joins TRBV7-3 and TRBJ2-2; 8 nucleotides line up with TRBD2. V lost 1 base and J lost 0; bases outside the gene matches: 10. Germline V gene sequence: CDR1 SGHTA, CDR2 FQGTGA. The CDR3 contains 19 residues. The CDR3 protein is CASSLNRDTSGPNTGELFF. The DNA of the CDR3 is TGTGCCAGCAGCTTAAATCGGGACACTAGCGGCCCGAACACCGGGGAGCTGTTTTTT. The complete variable domain, with remaining parts taken from reference TRBV7-3 and TRBJ2-2, reads GAGVSQTPSNKVTEKGKYVELRCDPISGHTALYWYRQSLGQGPEFLIYFQGTGAADDSGLPNDRFFAVRPEGSVSTLKIQRTERGDSAVYLCASSLNRDTSGPNTGELFFGEGSRLTVL.

The chain combines TRBV20-1 with TRBJ2-3, with 13 bases identical to TRBD2. Germline CDR1 is DFQATT and CDR2 is SNEGSKA (reference sequence). The CDR3 is 16 residues long. V gave up 6 bases and J gave up 6 bases; unmatched junction bases: 12. CDR3 sequence: CSASPGTSGKYDTQYF. The CDR3 nucleotides read TGCAGTGCCAGTCCCGGGACTAGCGGGAAGTACGATACGCAGTATTTT.

V and J are TRBV29-1 and TRBJ2-7; 9 bases align to TRBD2. Trimming at V came to 3 bases and at J to 4 bases, leaving 7 bases not matched to a gene. This CDR3 region has 14 residues. CDR1 SQVTM and CDR2 ANQGSEA come from the germline V gene. CDR3 nucleotides: TGCAGCGTTGATTTTAGCGGGAGTGGTTACGAGCAGTACTTC. Encoded protein: CSVDFSGSGYEQYF.

The V and J genes are TRBV15 and TRBJ2-7, with TRBD2 identical over 8 bases. Losses at the gene ends were 3 bases for V and 4 bases for J; bases not matched to a gene: 8. Germline CDR1 and CDR2: LNHNV and YYDKDF (reference sequence). This CDR3 comprises 15 residues. The CDR3 is CATSRAGGGRYEQYF. As DNA, the CDR3 is TGTGCCACCAGCAGGGCCGGGGGGGGCAGGTACGAGCAGTACTTC.

The chain employs TRBV7-9 and TRBJ2-5; TRBD2 aligns across 10 bases. The CDR3 extends over 17 amino acids. J lost 2 bases, V lost 4 bases, and 10 bases had no gene match. CDR1 is SEHNR and CDR2 is FQNEAQ in the germline V gene (reference sequence). CDR3 coding DNA: TGTGCCAGCAGCTCAACGCCGGGACTAGCGAGACAAGAGACCCAGTACTTC. Translation: CASSSTPGLARQETQYF.

The chain couples TRBV6-2 or TRBV6-3 to TRBJ1-4; 9 nucleotides match TRBD1. The germline V gene has CDR1 MNHEY and CDR2 SVGEGT. The CDR3 consists of 14 residues. J was trimmed by 6 bases and V by 5 bases; bases with no gene match: 4. The CDR3 region is CASSRTGADEKLFF. The CDR3 DNA is TGTGCCAGCAGTCGGACAGGGGCCGATGAAAAACTGTTTTTT.

The rearrangement links TRBV5-5 to TRBJ1-1; the D gene is possibly TRBD1 (6 bases). The V and J ends lost 2 bases and 4 bases respectively, with 15 bases between them. This CDR3 contains 15 residues. In germline, CDR1 is SGHKS, CDR2 YYEKEE (reference sequence). The CDR3 is CASSLSYQGFTEAFF. The CDR3 coding sequence is TGTGCCAGCAGCTTATCTTACCAGGGGTTCACTGAAGCTTTCTTT. Full variable domain (outside the CDR3, taken from reference TRBV5-5 and TRBJ1-1): DAGVTQSPTHLIKTRGQQVTLRCSPISGHKSVSWYQQVLGQGPQFIFQYYEKEERGRGNFPDRFSARQFPNYSSELNVNALLLGDSALYLCASSLSYQGFTEAFFGQGTRLTVV.

This chain links TRBV11-1 with TRBJ1-1; a possible D gene is TRBD1 (5 bases). The CDR3 extends over 15 amino acids. Germline assignment: CDR1 SGHAT and CDR2 FQDESV (reference sequence). V lost 1 base to trimming and J lost 1 base, with 10 bases between them. CDR3 DNA: TGTGCCAGCAGCTTAGGAATAGGGGCGAACACTGAAGCTTTCTTT. It is translated as CASSLGIGANTEAFF.

V gene TRBV10-3 combines with J gene TRBJ1-4; TRBD1 aligns across 9 bases. CDR3 length equals 14 residues. Germline values: CDR1 ENHRY, CDR2 SYGVKD. After removal of 6 bases from V and 5 bases from J, the junction contained 4 bases not matched to a gene. Here the CDR3 DNA reads TGTGCCATCAGCACCGGGACAGGGAATGAAAAACTGTTTTTT. The encoded protein is CAISTGTGNEKLFF.

The chain has TRBV10-2 and TRBJ2-1, with TRBD2 identical over 7 bases. Germline V gene data show CDR1 as WSHSY and CDR2 as SAAADI. V was pared by 7 bases and J by 0 bases, with 12 bases of the junction left unmatched. The CDR3 runs to 17 residues. The CDR3 reads CASTPTSGTNSYNEQFF. The DNA of the CDR3 is TGCGCCAGCACCCCCACCTCCGGGACTAACTCCTACAATGAGCAGTTCTTC.

The chain joins TRBV2 to TRBJ1-3; D may be TRBD1 (5 bases). Germline values: CDR1 SNHLY, CDR2 FYNNEI. The germline V and J ends were trimmed by 6 bases and 2 bases, with 11 bases remaining between them. The CDR3 contains 14 residues. In DNA form, the CDR3 reads TGTGCCAGCAGACCCCAGACAGCTGGAAACACCATATATTTT. Its protein product is CASRPQTAGNTIYF.

This clone was detected only a few times. The chain carries TRBV9 and TRBJ1-2; D is unresolved. The CDR3 length is 17 residues. Germline CDR1 reads SGDLS; CDR2 reads YYNGEE. Deletions cut 4 bases from V and 6 bases from J, with 25 bases between. The DNA of the CDR3 is TGTGCCAGCAGCCCCCGTAGTCTTGGAGGACCTGGGGATGGCTACACCTTC. Its protein product is CASSPRSLGGPGDGYTF. The full variable domain, with the rest looked up from reference TRBV9 and TRBJ1-2, is DSGVTQTPKHLITATGQRVTLRCSPRSGDLSVYWYQQSLDQGLQFLIQYYNGEERAKGNILERFSAQQFPDLHSELNLSSLELGDSALYFCASSPRSLGGPGDGYTFGSGTRLTVV.

Only a few counts were recorded for this clone. Compared with germline, one end of the junction differs, possibly owing to a read error. This sequence joins TRBV7-9 and TRBJ2-7; 7 nucleotides match TRBD2. Germline CDR1 is SEHNR and CDR2 is FQNEAQ (reference sequence). The CDR3 runs 13 residues. The CDR3 DNA reads TGTGCCAGCAGCTTAACACAAGCGGGATCCACAAACTTC. Protein product: CASSLTQAGSTNF.

The chain couples TRBV15 to TRBJ2-5; D unresolved. Per the germline V gene, CDR1 is LNHNV and CDR2 is YYDKDF (reference sequence). Trimming left V 0 bases short and J 1 base short, with 9 bases between. This CDR3 is 15 amino acids long. The chain's CDR3 is CATSRDFQAQETQYF. For the CDR3, the DNA is TGTGCCACCAGCAGAGATTTCCAGGCCCAAGAGACCCAGTACTTC.

The J gene is TRBJ1-1, the V gene TRBV25-1; perhaps TRBD1 as D (6 bases). With 4 bases removed from V and 11 bases from J, the gap between germline ends came to 14 bases. This CDR3 is built from 12 residues. Germline V gives CDR1 MGHDK, CDR2 SYGVNS. The CDR3, as DNA: TGTGCCAGCAGTGTGGGTACAGGGTTGGCTTTCTTT. It specifies CASSVGTGLAFF. Variable domain in full (rest from reference TRBV25-1 and TRBJ1-1): EADIYQTPRYLVIGTGKKITLECSQTMGHDKMYWYQQDPGMELHLIHYSYGVNSTEKGDLSSESTVSRIRTEHFPLTLESARPSHTSQYLCASSVGTGLAFFGQGTRLTVV.

This chain uses TRBV10-3 with TRBJ2-5; tentatively, D is TRBD2 (6 bases). V was pared by 3 bases and J by 6 bases, with 17 bases between. The CDR3 has 15 residues. The germline gives CDR1 ENHRY, CDR2 SYGVKD. CDR3: CAISDSTEGGQTQYF. CDR3 in DNA: TGTGCCATCAGTGATAGTACGGAGGGTGGCCAGACCCAGTACTTC.

The V gene is TRBV2, the J gene TRBJ2-1, with 8 nucleotides matching TRBD2. J was trimmed by 9 bases and V by 3 bases; bases with no gene match: 10. Germline CDR1 and CDR2: SNHLY and FYNNEI. The CDR3 sequence is 15 residues long. CDR3 sequence: CASSDGAGEKGEQFF. The CDR3 region has the DNA TGTGCCAGCAGTGATGGAGCGGGAGAAAAGGGTGAGCAGTTCTTC.

The chain carries TRBV10-3 and TRBJ2-7; D may be TRBD1 (5 bases). Germline V gives CDR1 ENHRY, CDR2 SYGVKD. The CDR3 runs 12 residues. Trimming stripped 6 bases from V and 4 bases from J, with 10 bases between. The CDR3: CAISSGLYEQYF. The CDR3, as DNA: TGTGCCATCAGCTCAGGGTTATACGAGCAGTACTTC.

The CDR3, as DNA: TGTGCCAGCACCCGGGGGGGGGTGACGATGAACACTGAAGCTTTCTTT. Residues: CASTRGGVTMNTEAFF. V and J are TRBV5-5 and TRBJ1-1, with TRBD1 as a possible D gene (5 bases). The CDR3 is made up of 16 amino acids. The V end was cut by 6 bases, the J end by 0 bases, with 18 bases between. Germline values: CDR1 SGHKS, CDR2 YYEKEE (reference sequence).

The count of this clone is one. This sequence joins TRBV7-2 and TRBJ2-1; 9 bases align to TRBD2. The CDR3 extends over 16 amino acids. CDR1 SGHTA and CDR2 FQGNSA come from the germline V gene. After removal of 3 bases from V and 2 bases from J, the junction contained 5 bases not matched to a gene. The CDR3 spells CASSLVLAGPYNEQFF. In nucleotides, the CDR3 is TGTGCCAGCAGCTTGGTGCTAGCGGGACCCTACAATGAGCAGTTCTTC.